This T cell receptor beta chain was observed in a study of shared clonotypes between healthy human individuals. The table came from immunoSEQ multiplex PCR; TCRdb's copy has only in-frame clones and leaves some out. The sample contains about 700,000 clones, about 92% of which appear only once. In this sample, this clone turned up a few times. As yet, its antigen is unknown. Study conclusions and caveats: Generally, naive subsets came out with larger estimated richness than memory subsets.

The CDR3 is 14 residues long. Trimming took off 1 base at V and 5 bases at J, with 8 bases between the two ends. The germline V gene encodes CDR1 LNHDA and CDR2 SQIVND (reference sequence). CD45RO-negative CD8 cells positively selected for CCR7 made up the naive population, which excluded terminally differentiated effector memory CD45RA+ cells. The donors were all Caucasian adults (living in Nashville, Tennessee). Sequenced material: naive CD8+ T cells sorted from blood. This sequence was found in a man aged 25 to 40 in good health. This rearrangement joins TRBV19 to TRBJ2-2, with D maybe TRBD2 (6 bases). CDR3 DNA: TGTGCCAGTAGTATAGCCAGCGGGACCGGGGAGCTGTTTTTT. Translating it yields CASSIASGTGELFF.